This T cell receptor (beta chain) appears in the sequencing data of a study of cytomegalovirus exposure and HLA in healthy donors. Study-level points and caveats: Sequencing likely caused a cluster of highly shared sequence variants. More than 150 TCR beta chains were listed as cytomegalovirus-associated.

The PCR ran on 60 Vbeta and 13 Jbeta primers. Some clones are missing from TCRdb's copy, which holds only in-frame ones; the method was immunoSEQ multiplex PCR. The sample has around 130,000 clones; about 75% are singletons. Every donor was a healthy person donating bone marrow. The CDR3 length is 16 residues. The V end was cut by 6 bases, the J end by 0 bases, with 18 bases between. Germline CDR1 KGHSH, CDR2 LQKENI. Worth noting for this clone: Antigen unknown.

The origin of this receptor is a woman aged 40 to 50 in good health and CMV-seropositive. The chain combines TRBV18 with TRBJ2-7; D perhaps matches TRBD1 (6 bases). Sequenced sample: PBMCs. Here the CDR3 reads CASSHQGQWSSYEQYF. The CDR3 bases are TGTGCCAGCTCTCACCAAGGACAGTGGTCCTCCTACGAGCAGTACTTC.